What follows are 23 T cell receptor beta chains derived from one specimen sequenced in a study of blood T cells in healthy people across ages. Using a J-beta primer mix together with a sample-barcoded 5' primer, a second PCR was run for roughly 6 to 11 cycles. A single record per CDR3 protein comes from TCRdb applying MiXCR to the 5' RACE reads. The sample lists about 580,000 distinct CDR3 sequences, roughly 43% occurring once. Source material: blood. All receptors come from a man at least 80 years old in good health.

V usage is TRBV4-3 and J usage is TRBJ1-2; perhaps TRBD1 as D (6 bases). The V end was cut by 4 bases, the J end by 4 bases, with 13 bases between. Germline V gene sequence: CDR1 LGHNA, CDR2 YSLEER. The CDR3 has 14 residues. CDR3 nucleotide sequence: TGCGCCAGCAGCCGAACCCGGGACACCTATGGCTACACCTTC. Its protein is CASSRTRDTYGYTF.

This clonotype showed up just a few times. The chain is built from TRBV10-3 and TRBJ2-1; 7 bases agree with TRBD2. This CDR3 is built from 12 residues. The germline CDR1 and CDR2 sequences are ENHRY and SYGVKD. V lost 6 bases, J lost 7 bases, and 3 bases stayed unmatched. The CDR3 loop is CAIRGAGNEQFF. The CDR3 nucleotides read TGTGCCATCAGAGGAGCGGGAAATGAGCAGTTCTTC.

On this clonotype itself: A clone one base away is much larger, so this may be a read error. The chain has TRBV7-2 and TRBJ2-3; D unclear. The germline gives CDR1 SGHTA, CDR2 FQGNSA. This CDR3 region has 12 residues. V lost 5 bases to trimming and J lost 2 bases, with 5 bases between them. The CDR3 sequence is CASSQATDTQYF. The CDR3 DNA follows: TGTGCCAGCAGCCAAGCCACAGATACGCAGTATTTT.

The chain couples TRBV20-1 to TRBJ2-5; tentatively, D is TRBD1 or TRBD2 (5 bases each). V was cut by 5 bases and J by 7 bases, with 14 bases left in between. CDR3 length equals 12 residues. Germline V gives CDR1 DFQATT, CDR2 SNEGSKA (reference sequence). For the CDR3, the DNA is TGCAGTGCTTGGGGCCCCGAGGGGACCCAGTACTTC. The encoded protein is CSAWGPEGTQYF.

The CDR3 bases are TGTGCCAGCAGCTACGGGACACGGGGAGCTTACGAGCAGTACTTC. It encodes CASSYGTRGAYEQYF. The chain is built from TRBV3-1 and TRBJ2-7; D might be TRBD1 (6 bases). Trimming removed 5 bases at V and 4 bases at J, with 18 bases between. Germline CDR1 LGHDT, CDR2 YNNKEL (reference sequence). This CDR3 has 15 amino acids.

V usage is TRBV20-1 and J usage is TRBJ1-4, with 9 bases lining up with TRBD1. The CDR3 extends over 15 amino acids. J gave up 7 bases and V 3 bases, and 9 bases lay outside the gene matches. The germline V gene encodes CDR1 DFQATT and CDR2 SNEGSKA (reference sequence). The CDR3 DNA reads TGCAGTGCTAGGGGGGCGGGACAGGGAAGTGAAAAACTGTTTTTT. Translation: CSARGAGQGSEKLFF.

The chain couples TRBV9 to TRBJ2-7; D may be TRBD1 (5 bases). The V gene lost 0 bases and the J gene lost 1 base, with 14 bases spanning the gap. Germline CDR1 SGDLS, CDR2 YYNGEE. The CDR3 has 16 residues. CDR3 loop: CASSVEALGESYEQYF. The CDR3 DNA is TGTGCCAGCAGCGTAGAGGCCCTAGGGGAATCCTACGAGCAGTACTTC.

The V call is TRBV7-2, the J call TRBJ2-7; 9 nucleotides line up with TRBD1. The CDR3 consists of 18 residues. The ends lost 2 bases at V and 2 bases at J; junction bases unmatched: 13. The germline CDR1 and CDR2 sequences are SGHTA and FQGNSA. This chain's CDR3 is CASSLIVLWDRDPYEQYF. The CDR3 bases are TGTGCCAGCAGCTTAATAGTTTTGTGGGACAGGGACCCCTACGAGCAGTACTTC.

The chain uses TRBV7-2 and TRBJ2-1; D might be TRBD1 (6 bases). This CDR3 region has 15 residues. Germline loops: CDR1 SGHTA, CDR2 FQGNSA. The V and J ends lost 5 bases and 3 bases respectively, with 14 bases between them. The CDR3 sequence is CASSRRDNLYNEQFF. DNA for the CDR3: TGTGCCAGCAGCCGCCGGGACAACCTCTACAATGAGCAGTTCTTC.

This clonotype was counted between two and nine times. The chain uses TRBV24-1 and TRBJ2-7, with a tentative D call TRBD2 (6 bases). The CDR3 spans 13 residues. Deletions cut 5 bases from V and 4 bases from J, with 11 bases between. The germline V gene encodes CDR1 KGHDR and CDR2 SFDVKD. This CDR3 is CATSVGGNYEQYF. The CDR3 nucleotides read TGTGCCACCAGTGTCGGGGGAAATTACGAGCAGTACTTC.

V is TRBV27 and J is TRBJ1-2; 11 bases align to TRBD1. This CDR3 has 16 amino acids. Germline V gene data show CDR1 as MNHEY and CDR2 as SMNVEV (reference sequence). With V trimmed by 6 bases and J by 3 bases, 9 bases remained unmatched. The CDR3 is CASSGTWDRGYYGYTF. Here the CDR3 DNA reads TGTGCCAGCAGCGGAACTTGGGACAGGGGGTACTATGGCTACACCTTC.

This clonotype showed up just a few times. V usage is TRBV29-1 and J usage is TRBJ2-3, with TRBD2 identical over 8 bases. With V trimmed by 6 bases and J by 9 bases, 11 bases remained unmatched. This CDR3 is 13 amino acids long. The germline gives CDR1 SQVTM, CDR2 ANQGSEA. The CDR3 DNA follows: TGCAGCGTCGGGCGGGGGGCCCTCCAGACGCAGTATTTT. This sequence encodes CSVGRGALQTQYF.

On this clonotype: This may come from a read error, since a much larger clone is one base off. This chain joins TRBV7-2 and TRBJ2-5; D ambiguous. Germline CDR1 is SGHTA and CDR2 is FQGNSA. The CDR3 runs to 14 residues. The CDR3 protein is CASSLGLPPEAQYF. DNA of the CDR3: TGTGCCAGCAGCTTAGGTTTGCCCCCAGAGGCCCAGTACTTC.

The chain links TRBV20-1 to TRBJ1-4; 11 bases line up with TRBD1. The J segment lost 6 bases and the V segment lost 0 bases, leaving 3 bases of the junction unmatched. Germline V gene data show CDR1 as DFQATT and CDR2 as SNEGSKA (reference sequence). CDR3 length equals 15 residues. CDR3 sequence reads: CSARDWDRGDEKLFF. CDR3 in DNA: TGCAGTGCTAGAGATTGGGACAGGGGGGATGAAAAACTGTTTTTT.

This clonotype has more than one count but fewer than ten. This chain links TRBV20-1 with TRBJ2-7; TRBD2 aligns across 11 bases. V trimming: 1 base; J trimming: 5 bases; junction bases outside the gene matches: 4. Germline assignment: CDR1 DFQATT and CDR2 SNEGSKA (reference sequence). The CDR3 extends over 14 amino acids. CDR3 loop: CSARGTSGPHEQYF. CDR3 coding DNA: TGCAGTGCTAGAGGGACTAGCGGGCCCCACGAGCAGTACTTC.

This clonotype was counted a single time. The chain carries TRBV28 and TRBJ2-2; 9 bases map to TRBD2. Germline V gene lookup returns CDR1 MDHEN and CDR2 SYDVKM. Trimming cost V 3 bases and J 7 bases; bases outside gene matches: 3. The CDR3 totals 14 residues. The CDR3 loop reads CASSFPSGVGELFF. The CDR3 bases are TGTGCCAGCAGTTTTCCTAGCGGGGTCGGGGAGCTGTTTTTT.

The V and J genes are TRBV27 and TRBJ2-4; TRBD1 might be the D (5 bases). CDR3 length equals 18 residues. Per germline, CDR1 MNHEY and CDR2 SMNVEV (reference sequence). Trimming removed 1 base from V and 6 bases from J, with 22 bases in between. Here the CDR3 reads CASSLFSLTTGVPNIQYF. The CDR3 DNA follows: TGTGCCAGCAGTTTATTCTCCCTCACCACAGGAGTACCAAACATTCAGTACTTC.

This clonotype has only one observation. The chain couples TRBV5-5 to TRBJ2-1; D may be TRBD1 (7 bases). V lost 6 bases to trimming and J lost 0 bases, with 13 bases between them. The CDR3 sequence is 15 residues long. Germline V gives CDR1 SGHKS, CDR2 YYEKEE (reference sequence). The CDR3 region has the DNA TGTGCCAGCACGGGCAGGGGGGACTCCTACAATGAGCAGTTCTTC. Residues: CASTGRGDSYNEQFF.

This clonotype was recorded a few times. V is TRBV30 and J is TRBJ2-5; TRBD1 agrees at 12 bases. V was clipped by 1 base and J by 1 base; unmatched bases: 10. The CDR3 extends over 18 amino acids. In germline, CDR1 is GTSNPN, CDR2 SVGIG (reference sequence). CDR3 in amino acids: CAWSAGTGGAGFQETQYF. The CDR3 coding sequence is TGTGCCTGGAGTGCCGGGACAGGGGGCGCGGGGTTCCAAGAGACCCAGTACTTC.

This chain uses TRBV2 with TRBJ2-6; no reliable D call. The CDR3 spans 12 residues. The germline V gene has CDR1 SNHLY and CDR2 FYNNEI. V dropped 8 bases and J dropped 4 bases, with 6 bases sitting between them. This CDR3 is CASVPGANVLTF. In DNA form, the CDR3 reads TGTGCCAGCGTTCCAGGGGCCAACGTCCTGACTTTC.

The chain uses TRBV7-9 and TRBJ1-4; 9 bases are a match to TRBD1. V was pared by 3 bases and J by 6 bases, with 2 bases of the junction left unmatched. Germline CDR1 is SEHNR and CDR2 is FQNEAQ (reference sequence). The CDR3 is made up of 14 amino acids. The CDR3 nucleotides are TGTGCCAGCAGCTTGTGGACAGGGGATGAAAAACTGTTTTTT. Translated: CASSLWTGDEKLFF.

The chain employs TRBV6-5 and TRBJ1-5, with 7 positions matching TRBD1. With 5 bases clipped from V and 3 bases from J, the junction kept 7 bases outside the gene matches. The germline gives CDR1 MNHEY, CDR2 SVGAGI. This CDR3 is built from 15 residues. CDR3 amino acids: CASSPRDSINQPQHF. For the CDR3, the DNA is TGTGCCAGCAGTCCCCGGGACAGTATCAATCAGCCCCAGCATTTT.

This rearrangement joins TRBV7-2 to TRBJ2-7; 7 bases line up with TRBD2. The CDR3 covers 14 residues. CDR1 and CDR2 from the germline V gene are SGHTA and FQGNSA. Trimming took 3 bases from V and 4 from J; bases not matched to a gene: 6. Written as DNA, the CDR3 is TGTGCCAGCAGCTTTAACAGCGGGATTTACGAGCAGTACTTC. This codes for CASSFNSGIYEQYF. Looking up the rest from reference TRBV7-2 and TRBJ2-7 gives the full variable domain: GAGVSQSPSNKVTEKGKDVELRCDPISGHTALYWYRQSLGQGLEFLIYFQGNSAPDKSGLPSDRFSAERTGGSVSTLTIQRTQQEDSAVYLCASSFNSGIYEQYFGPGTRLTVT.